The 11 T cell receptor beta chains given below trace back to one sample, sequenced in a study of blood T cell repertoires in COVID-19. Libraries were prepared by immunoSEQ multiplex PCR; TCRdb keeps only in-frame clonotypes and omits some of them. The data contain more than 95,000 clones, around four fifths of them seen just once; the ten biggest clones take up 4.5% to 5.5%. Sequenced: peripheral blood. The source of these receptors is a man aged 55 to 69 with acute or convalescent COVID-19.

This chain joins TRBV2 and TRBJ1-2, with D possibly matching TRBD1 (6 bases). Trimming shortened V by 7 bases and J by 7 bases, and 16 bases separated the two germline ends. Germline CDR1 reads SNHLY; CDR2 reads FYNNEI. CDR3 size: 13 residues. This CDR3 reads CASNIDRRRGYTF. DNA of the CDR3: TGTGCCAGCAACATAGACAGGCGACGTGGCTACACCTTC.

V gene TRBV5-1 combines with J gene TRBJ2-6, with 9 bases aligning to TRBD1. CDR1 and CDR2 (germline): SGHRS, YFSETQ. Losses at the gene ends were 4 bases for V and 2 bases for J; bases not matched to a gene: 4. The CDR3 covers 16 residues. The CDR3 DNA reads as TGCGCCAGCAGCCGGACAGGGGTTACTGGGGCCAACGTCCTGACTTTC. This codes for CASSRTGVTGANVLTF. Looking up the rest from reference TRBV5-1 and TRBJ2-6 gives the full variable domain: KAGVTQTPRYLIKTRGQQVTLSCSPISGHRSVSWYQQTPGQGLQFLFEYFSETQRNKGNFPGRFSGRQFSNSRSEMNVSTLELGDSALYLCASSRTGVTGANVLTFGAGSRLTVL.

This clone appeared once. The chain couples TRBV7-9 to TRBJ1-5; possibly TRBD1 for D (6 bases). CDR1 is SEHNR, CDR2 FQNEAQ, per germline (reference sequence). The V end lost 5 bases, the J end lost 4 bases, and 18 bases lay between the germline ends. The CDR3 runs to 16 residues. CDR3 DNA: TGTGCCAGCAGCCTCAGCGGACAGTTGGTTAATCAGCCCCAGCATTTT. Translation: CASSLSGQLVNQPQHF. The full variable domain, completed using reference TRBV7-9 and TRBJ1-5, is DTGVSQNPRHKITKRGQNVTFRCDPISEHNRLYWYRQTLGQGPEFLTYFQNEAQLEKSRLLSDRFSAERPKGSFSTLEIQRTEQGDSAMYLCASSLSGQLVNQPQHFGDGTRLSIL.

The V gene is TRBV28, the J gene TRBJ2-5, with TRBD2 identical over 8 bases. With 7 bases clipped from V and 5 bases from J, the junction kept 12 bases outside the gene matches. This CDR3 has 15 amino acids. Germline V lookup: CDR1 MDHEN, CDR2 SYDVKM. The CDR3 bases are TGTGCCAGCACCGAAGCGGGAGCTGGGGTGGAGACCCAGTACTTC. This codes for CASTEAGAGVETQYF.

V and J are TRBV25-1 and TRBJ1-3; 9 bases are shared with TRBD1. From germline, CDR1 is MGHDK and CDR2 SYGVNS. The CDR3 has 15 residues. Losses at the gene ends were 3 bases for V and 5 bases for J; bases not matched to a gene: 5. CDR3 DNA: TGTGCCAGCAGTGACTTGACAGGGGGAAGAAACACCATATATTTT. Protein: CASSDLTGGRNTIYF.

This chain joins TRBV4-3 and TRBJ2-1; 7 bases are a match to TRBD2. V gave up 5 bases and J gave up 8 bases; unmatched junction bases: 15. Per the germline V gene, CDR1 is LGHNA and CDR2 is YSLEER. The CDR3 spans 16 residues. This CDR3 reads CASSARTRTVRDEQFF. Written as DNA, the CDR3 is TGCGCCAGCAGCGCTCGGACTAGGACTGTACGCGATGAGCAGTTCTTC.

CDR3 amino acids: CASSVVGDSTDTQYF. The CDR3 region has the DNA TGTGCCAGCAGCGTAGTTGGAGACAGCACAGATACGCAGTATTTT. This chain uses TRBV9 with TRBJ2-3; D is undetermined. The germline CDR1 and CDR2 sequences are SGDLS and YYNGEE. This CDR3 comprises 15 residues. The V end lost 0 bases, the J end lost 0 bases, and 8 bases lay between the germline ends.

This clone was observed a few times. Other DNA sequences from this sample encode an identical CDR3 as well. The V gene is TRBV4-3, the J gene TRBJ1-5, with unresolved D. The CDR3 length is 16 residues. Deletions cut 0 bases from V and 0 bases from J, with 9 bases between. Germline assignment: CDR1 LGHNA and CDR2 YSLEER. This chain's CDR3 is CASSQDLTGSNQPQHF. CDR3 coding DNA: TGCGCCAGCAGCCAAGATCTTACCGGTAGCAATCAGCCCCAGCATTTT.

The chain has TRBV7-9 and TRBJ2-1; 7 nucleotides align to TRBD1. The V segment lost 3 bases and the J segment 9 bases; nucleotides outside the gene matches: 5. The length of the CDR3 is 13 residues. The germline V gene has CDR1 SEHNR and CDR2 FQNEAQ (reference sequence). For the CDR3, the DNA is TGTGCCAGCAGCTTGGAAGGGGGCGGTGAGCAGTTCTTC. Amino acids: CASSLEGGGEQFF.

The chain uses TRBV5-5 and TRBJ2-7, with 8 bases identical to TRBD1. This CDR3 is built from 15 residues. V lost 4 bases and J lost 4; bases outside the gene matches: 10. Germline V gene lookup returns CDR1 SGHKS and CDR2 YYEKEE (reference sequence). The CDR3 DNA is TGTGCCAGCAGCCTTACCGGGACAGGCCTTTACGAGCAGTACTTC. This translates into CASSLTGTGLYEQYF.

The genes are TRBV6-2 or TRBV6-3 and TRBJ1-5; D gene unclear. Trimming took 2 bases from V and 0 from J, leaving 5 bases between them. Germline CDR1 and CDR2: MNHEY and SVGEGT. The CDR3 spans 14 residues. Written as DNA, the CDR3 is TGTGCCAGCAGTTACAGCAATAGCAATCAGCCCCAGCATTTT. Amino acids: CASSYSNSNQPQHF.